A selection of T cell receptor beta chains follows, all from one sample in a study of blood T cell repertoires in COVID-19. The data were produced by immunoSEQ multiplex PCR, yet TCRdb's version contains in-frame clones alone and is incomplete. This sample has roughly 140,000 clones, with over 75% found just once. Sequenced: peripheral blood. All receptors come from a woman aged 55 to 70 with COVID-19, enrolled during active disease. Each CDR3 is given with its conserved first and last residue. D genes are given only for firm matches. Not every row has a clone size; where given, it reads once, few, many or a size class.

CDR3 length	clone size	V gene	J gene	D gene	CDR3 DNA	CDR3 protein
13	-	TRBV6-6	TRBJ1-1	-	TGTGCCAGCAGTTACGACAGGTCCACTGAAGCTTTCTTT	CASSYDRSTEAFF
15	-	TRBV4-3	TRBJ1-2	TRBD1	TGCGCCAGCAGCGAAGTCCCCCAGGGGGCGAGAGGCTACACCTTC	CASSEVPQGARGYTF
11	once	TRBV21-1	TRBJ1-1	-	TGTGCCAGCAGCAAAGTAACTGAAGCTTTCTTT	CASSKVTEAFF
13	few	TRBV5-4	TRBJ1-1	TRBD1	TGTGCCAGCAGGGGACAGTTGAACACTGAAGCTTTCTTT	CASRGQLNTEAFF
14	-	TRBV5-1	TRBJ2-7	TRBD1	TGCGCCAGCAGCTTCCGGGACAGCCCCTACGAGCAGTACTTC	CASSFRDSPYEQYF
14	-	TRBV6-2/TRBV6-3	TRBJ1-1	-	TGTGCCAGCAGTTCTGGCTTTGGGAACACTGAAGCTTTCTTT	CASSSGFGNTEAFF
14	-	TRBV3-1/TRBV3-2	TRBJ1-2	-	TGTGCCAGCAGCCAAGCTTTGACAGGCTATGGCTACACCTTC	CASSQALTGYGYTF
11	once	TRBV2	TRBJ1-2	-	TGTGCCAGCACCAGGGCCTATGGCTACACCTTC	CASTRAYGYTF
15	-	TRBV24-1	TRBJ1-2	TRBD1	TGTGCCACCAGTGACTGGACAGGGGTAGACTATGGCTACACCTTC	CATSDWTGVDYGYTF
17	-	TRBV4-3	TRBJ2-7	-	TGCGCCAGCAGCCAAGATTCGGGCCTCGGGGGGCTAGACGAGCAGTACTTC	CASSQDSGLGGLDEQYF
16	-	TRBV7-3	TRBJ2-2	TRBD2	TGTGCCAGCAGCTTTACTAGCGGGGCCGAGACCGGGGAGCTGTTTTTT	CASSFTSGAETGELFF
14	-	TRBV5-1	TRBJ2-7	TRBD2	TGCGCCAGCAGGCGGACTAGCGGATCCTACGAGCAGTACTTC	CASRRTSGSYEQYF
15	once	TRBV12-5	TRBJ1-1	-	TGTGCTAGTGCGGTGGACCACAGGGTTGGCACTGAAGCTTTCTTT	CASAVDHRVGTEAFF
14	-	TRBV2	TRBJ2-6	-	TGTGCCGTCGACGGGGTTGCGGGGGCCAACGTCCTGACTTTC	CAVDGVAGANVLTF
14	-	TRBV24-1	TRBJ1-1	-	TGTGCCACCAGTGATTCGACAAAGAACACTGAAGCTTTCTTT	CATSDSTKNTEAFF
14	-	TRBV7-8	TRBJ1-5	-	TGTGCCAGCAGCGCAACAGGGAAAAATCAGCCCCAGCATTTT	CASSATGKNQPQHF
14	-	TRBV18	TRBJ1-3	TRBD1	TGTGCCAGCTCACCTGGGACAGGACGAAACACCATATATTTT	CASSPGTGRNTIYF
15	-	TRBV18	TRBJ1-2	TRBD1	TGTGCCAGCTCACCCCGGACAGGGCAAAACTATGGCTACACCTTC	CASSPRTGQNYGYTF
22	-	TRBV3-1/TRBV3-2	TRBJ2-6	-	TGTGCCAGCAGCCAAGTTGTATGGTTAACTCGGGTCGACCTCTCTGGGGCCAACGTCCTGACTTTC	CASSQVVWLTRVDLSGANVLTF
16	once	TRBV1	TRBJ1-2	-	TGCACCAGCAGCCAGAGGACTTTACAGGGGAACTATGGCTACACCTTC	CTSSQRTLQGNYGYTF
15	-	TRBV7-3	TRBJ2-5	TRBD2	TGTGCCAGCAGCCTCGCGGGGGGAGCACAAGAGACCCAGTACTTC	CASSLAGGAQETQYF
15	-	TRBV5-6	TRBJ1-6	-	TGTGCCAGCAGCTTGGTGCAGGGGATAAGTTCACCCCTCCACTTT	CASSLVQGISSPLHF
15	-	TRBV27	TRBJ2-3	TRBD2	TGTGCCAGCAGTTTAAGCGGGGCTAGCACAGATACGCAGTATTTT	CASSLSGASTDTQYF
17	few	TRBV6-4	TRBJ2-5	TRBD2	TGTGCCACCACCGACCCGGGACTAGCGGGCCTATTAGAGACCCAGTACTTC	CATTDPGLAGLLETQYF
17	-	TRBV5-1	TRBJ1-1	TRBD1	TGCGCCAGCAGCCATCGACAGGGGGGCTATTCTGGGGCTGAAGCTTTCTTT	CASSHRQGGYSGAEAFF
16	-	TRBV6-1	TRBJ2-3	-	TGTGCCAGCAGTGAAAGGAGCCGAGGTTTCACAGATACGCAGTATTTT	CASSERSRGFTDTQYF
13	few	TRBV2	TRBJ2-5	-	TGTGCCAGCAAGGGGGATTGGGAAGAGACCCAGTACTTC	CASKGDWEETQYF
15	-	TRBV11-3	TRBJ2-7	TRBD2	TGTGCCAGCAGCTTAGGAGCGGGGGCACGCTACGAGCAGTACTTC	CASSLGAGARYEQYF
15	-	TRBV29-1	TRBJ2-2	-	TGCAGCGTTGTGTTGCAGCGAGGGTACCACGGGGAGCTGTTTTTT	CSVVLQRGYHGELFF
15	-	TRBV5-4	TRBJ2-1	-	TGTGCCAGCAGCAGAAGACAGGTAGACTACAATGAGCAGTTCTTC	CASSRRQVDYNEQFF
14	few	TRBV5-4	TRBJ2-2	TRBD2	TGTGCCAGCAGCTTGATAGGGAGGGCCGGGGAGCTGTTTTTT	CASSLIGRAGELFF
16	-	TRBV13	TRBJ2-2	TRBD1	TGTGCCAGCAGCTTTTGGCAGGGGGCGAGGAGCGGGGAGCTGTTTTTT	CASSFWQGARSGELFF
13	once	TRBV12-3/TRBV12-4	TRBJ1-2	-	TGTGCCAGCAGTTCATGGACAGAGAGCGGCTACACCTTC	CASSSWTESGYTF
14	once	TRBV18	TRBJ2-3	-	TGTGCCAGCTCACTGCAGACTAGCACAGATACGCAGTATTTT	CASSLQTSTDTQYF
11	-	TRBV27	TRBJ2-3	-	TGTGCCAGCAGATCGCAGGGAACGCAGTATTTT	CASRSQGTQYF
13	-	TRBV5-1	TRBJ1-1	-	TGCGCCAGCAGCCTCACAGGGAACACTGAAGCTTTCTTT	CASSLTGNTEAFF
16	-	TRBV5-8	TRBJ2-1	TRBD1	TGTGCCAGCAGCTTGACCATTTCCGGGACAGGGGCCAAGCAGTTCTTC	CASSLTISGTGAKQFF
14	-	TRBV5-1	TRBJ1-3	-	TGCGCCAGCAGCCCATACCGGGACACAAACACCATATATTTT	CASSPYRDTNTIYF
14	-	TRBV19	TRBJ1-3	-	TGTGCCAGTAGTATCGGGGTCCCCGGAAACACCATATATTTT	CASSIGVPGNTIYF
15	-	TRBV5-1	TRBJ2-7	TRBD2	TGCGCCAGCAGCTTGCTTGGACTAGGGGCCTACGAGCAGTACTTC	CASSLLGLGAYEQYF
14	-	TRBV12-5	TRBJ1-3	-	TGTGCTAGTGCAGTGTCAGGGTCTGGAAACACCATATATTTT	CASAVSGSGNTIYF
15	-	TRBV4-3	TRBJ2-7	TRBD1	TGCGCCAGCAGCCAGGTGACAGGGACCTCCTACGAGCAGTACTTC	CASSQVTGTSYEQYF
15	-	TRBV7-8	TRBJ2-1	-	TGTGCCAGCAGCTTACGGCAGGCCATAAACAATGAGCAGTTCTTC	CASSLRQAINNEQFF
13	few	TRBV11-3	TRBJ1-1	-	TGTGCCAGCAGCTTATACGGGAACACTGAAGCTTTCTTT	CASSLYGNTEAFF
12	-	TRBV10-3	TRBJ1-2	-	TGTGCCATCACGGCCGGCGGCCATAGCTACACCTTC	CAITAGGHSYTF
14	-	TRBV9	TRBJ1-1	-	TGTGCCAGCAGCCCACTCGAGTGGAACACTGAAGCTTTCTTT	CASSPLEWNTEAFF
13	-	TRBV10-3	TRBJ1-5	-	TGTGCCATCAGTGAGGATATTAGTCAGCCCCAGCATTTT	CAISEDISQPQHF
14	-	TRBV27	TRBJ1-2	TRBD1	TGTGCCAGCAGTCACCGGGACAGGGCGGATGGCTACACCTTC	CASSHRDRADGYTF
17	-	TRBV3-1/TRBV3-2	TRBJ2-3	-	TGTGCCAGCAGCCAAGATGTGTGGGCGGGAACCACAGATACGCAGTATTTT	CASSQDVWAGTTDTQYF
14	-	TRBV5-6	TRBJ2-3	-	TGTGCCAGCAGACCGCTCTCTTTTCGGGATACGCAGTATTTT	CASRPLSFRDTQYF
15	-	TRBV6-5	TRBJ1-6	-	TGTGCCAGCAGACCCCCGGGGCGGGGTAATTCACCCCTCCACTTT	CASRPPGRGNSPLHF
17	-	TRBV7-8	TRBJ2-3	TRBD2	TGTGCCAGCAGCTTAATCACCGGGCGGGGGGTGACAGATACGCAGTATTTT	CASSLITGRGVTDTQYF
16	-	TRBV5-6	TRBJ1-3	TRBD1	TGTGCCAGCAGCTTCGACAGGGCCCTCTCTGGAAACACCATATATTTT	CASSFDRALSGNTIYF
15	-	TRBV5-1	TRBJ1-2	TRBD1	TGCGCCAGCAGCCTAAGGACAGGGGCGGGCTATGGCTACACCTTC	CASSLRTGAGYGYTF
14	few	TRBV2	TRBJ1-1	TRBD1	TGTGCCAGCAGATGGGACAGCTTGAACACTGAAGCTTTCTTT	CASRWDSLNTEAFF
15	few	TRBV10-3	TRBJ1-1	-	TGTGCCATCAGTGAGTCCGGGGAAGTGAACACTGAAGCTTTCTTT	CAISESGEVNTEAFF
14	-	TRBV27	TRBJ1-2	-	TGTGCCAGCAGTGAGTTCCAGGGGTTAAGGGGCTACACCTTC	CASSEFQGLRGYTF